The 28 T cell receptor beta chains below all came from one sample that was sequenced in a study of cytomegalovirus exposure and HLA in healthy donors (dated by TCRdb to about 2017). The library was prepared using the immunoSEQ multiplex PCR assay. For the multiplex PCR, a mixture combining 60 forward primers for TCR Vbeta segments and 13 reverse primers for TCR Jbeta segments was used. TCRdb mirrors the immuneACCESS table, restricted to in-frame sequences. Some clones are absent from its copies; in checked studies, under half trace to an unresolved V gene, and the reason for the others is unknown. A total of roughly 120,000 clones appear in this sample, over 60% of them only once. The ten largest clones add up to less than 2% of the sample. The sequenced material came from PBMCs. Receptor source: a man over 45 in good health and CMV-seronegative.

This rearrangement joins TRBV11-2 to TRBJ1-5, with D possibly being TRBD1 (5 bases). Trimming cost V 8 bases and J 2 bases, with 10 bases left between them. The germline V gene has CDR1 SGHAT and CDR2 FQNNGV. This CDR3 is 13 amino acids long. The CDR3, as DNA: TGTGCCAGCGGCCTGACAGGCAATCAGCCCCAGCATTTT. Translated: CASGLTGNQPQHF.

The chain employs TRBV18 and TRBJ2-3, with TRBD1 identical over 8 bases. J gave up 4 bases and V 6 bases, and 9 bases lay outside the gene matches. Germline-derived CDR1 and CDR2 are KGHSH and LQKENI. CDR3 length: 15 residues. The CDR3 DNA sequence: TGTGCCAGCTCTCCTGACAGGGGAGGATCAGATACGCAGTATTTT. As protein: CASSPDRGGSDTQYF.

There are a few counts of this clone. The chain has TRBV4-1 and TRBJ1-5; D is unclear. CDR3 length: 17 residues. Between the trimmed V and J ends, which lost 0 bases and 1 base, there was a span of 13 bases. In germline, CDR1 is MGHRA, CDR2 YSYEKL. The CDR3 bases are TGCGCCAGCAGCCAAGATCAACAGACGGGGAGCAATCAGCCCCAGCATTTT. Protein product: CASSQDQQTGSNQPQHF.

This chain links TRBV4-1 with TRBJ2-7; possibly TRBD1 for D (6 bases). This CDR3 comprises 14 residues. CDR1 MGHRA and CDR2 YSYEKL come from the germline V gene. Trimming pared 4 bases from V and 6 bases from J, leaving 16 bases between. The CDR3 protein is CASSRTGSSFEQYF. The CDR3 nucleotides read TGCGCCAGCAGCCGCACAGGGTCCTCTTTCGAGCAGTACTTC.

The rearrangement uses TRBV30 and TRBJ1-6; tentatively, D is TRBD1 (6 bases). Germline CDR1 and CDR2: GTSNPN and SVGIG (reference sequence). Trimming cost V 2 bases and J 6 bases, with 8 bases left between them. The CDR3 runs 13 residues. The CDR3 DNA follows: TGTGCCTGGAGTTCCAGGGGTAATTCACCCCTCCACTTT. Encoded protein: CAWSSRGNSPLHF.

The genes are TRBV9 and TRBJ2-3; 12 bases agree with TRBD2. Losses at the gene ends were 0 bases for V and 4 bases for J; bases not matched to a gene: 3. This CDR3 is built from 16 residues. The germline gives CDR1 SGDLS, CDR2 YYNGEE. CDR3 loop: CASSVAPSGGADTQYF. The CDR3 DNA sequence: TGTGCCAGCAGCGTAGCCCCTAGCGGGGGGGCAGATACGCAGTATTTT. Full variable domain (rest looked up from reference TRBV9 and TRBJ2-3): DSGVTQTPKHLITATGQRVTLRCSPRSGDLSVYWYQQSLDQGLQFLIQYYNGEERAKGNILERFSAQQFPDLHSELNLSSLELGDSALYFCASSVAPSGGADTQYFGPGTRLTVL.

This chain connects TRBV4-2 to TRBJ2-7; D is perhaps TRBD2 (5 bases). Looked up from germline, CDR1 is LGHNA and CDR2 is YNFKEQ. The CDR3 is made up of 14 amino acids. Trimming shortened V by 3 bases and J by 2 bases, and 11 bases separated the two germline ends. The CDR3: CASSQERAAYEQYF. DNA of the CDR3: TGTGCCAGCAGCCAGGAGAGGGCTGCCTACGAGCAGTACTTC.

The rearrangement uses TRBV28 and TRBJ1-6; a possible D gene is TRBD1 (5 bases). Germline V gives CDR1 MDHEN, CDR2 SYDVKM. V dropped 11 bases and J dropped 8 bases, with 28 bases sitting between them. This CDR3 has 17 amino acids. The CDR3 here is CAGGPASGAGRDSPLHF. DNA for the CDR3: TGTGCCGGAGGTCCTGCCAGCGGGGCAGGGAGGGATTCACCCCTCCACTTT. Full variable domain (remainder filled in from reference TRBV28 and TRBJ1-6): DVKVTQSSRYLVKRTGEKVFLECVQDMDHENMFWYRQDPGLGLRLIYFSYDVKMKEKGDIPEGYSVSREKKERFSLILESASTNQTSMYLCAGGPASGAGRDSPLHFGNGTRLTVT.

V gene TRBV5-4 combines with J gene TRBJ2-4; a weak D match, TRBD1 (5 bases). V lost 0 bases and J 8 bases, leaving 9 bases between the germline ends. The CDR3 has 13 amino acids. Germline V CDR1 and CDR2: SGHNT, YYREEE (reference sequence). The CDR3 loop reads CASSLEGRDIQYF. As DNA, the CDR3 is TGTGCCAGCAGCTTGGAGGGCAGGGACATTCAGTACTTC.

The chain recombines TRBV7-2 with TRBJ2-7; 8 nucleotides line up with TRBD1. CDR1 SGHTA and CDR2 FQGNSA come from the germline V gene. Trimming at V came to 5 bases and at J to 7 bases, leaving 10 bases not matched to a gene. The CDR3 consists of 14 residues. The CDR3 nucleotides read TGTGCCAGCAGCATAAGGACAGGGACAGGTGAGCAGTACGTC. Translation: CASSIRTGTGEQYV.

The gene calls are TRBV11-2 and TRBJ2-2; D unresolved. V gave up 2 bases and J gave up 1 base, with 14 bases separating them. Per germline, CDR1 SGHAT and CDR2 FQNNGV. The CDR3 consists of 17 residues. CDR3 sequence reads: CASSLPGPYQNTGELFF. The CDR3 DNA is TGTGCCAGCAGCTTACCTGGGCCTTACCAGAACACCGGGGAGCTGTTTTTT.

The rearrangement joins TRBV7-2 to TRBJ1-2; no reliable D call. Germline V gene lookup returns CDR1 SGHTA and CDR2 FQGNSA. V lost 0 bases, J lost 4 bases, and 12 bases lay in between. CDR3 length: 15 residues. CDR3 in DNA: TGTGCCAGCAGCTTAGCGGTTGGGAGCAGCTATGGCTACACCTTC. The encoded protein is CASSLAVGSSYGYTF.

This clone was recorded only once. The chain joins TRBV19 to TRBJ2-7, with 9 positions matching TRBD1. Germline values: CDR1 LNHDA, CDR2 SQIVND (reference sequence). V was pared by 5 bases and J by 1 base, with 3 bases of the junction left unmatched. The CDR3 is made up of 14 amino acids. DNA of the CDR3: TGTGCCAGTAGTCGGGACAGGGAATCCTACGAGCAGTACTTC. Its translation: CASSRDRESYEQYF.

CDR3 amino acids: CAVNRDSYYEQYF. Written as DNA, the CDR3 is TGTGCCGTAAACCGGGACAGCTACTACGAGCAGTACTTC. The rearrangement joins TRBV30 to TRBJ2-7, with 7 bases matching TRBD1. CDR3 size: 13 residues. Germline V gene lookup returns CDR1 GTSNPN and CDR2 SVGIG (reference sequence). The V gene end was trimmed by 8 bases and the J gene end by 3 bases; junction bases not matched to a gene: 10.

This clone was seen only a few times. The chain has TRBV7-3 and TRBJ2-7, with D possibly being TRBD2 (6 bases). This CDR3 region has 13 residues. The V end lost 5 bases, the J end lost 7 bases, and 15 bases lay between the germline ends. Germline-derived CDR1 and CDR2 are SGHTA and FQGTGA. The CDR3 spells CASSANRGTEQYF. CDR3 coding DNA: TGTGCCAGCAGCGCCAATCGGGGGACTGAGCAGTACTTC.

The V call is TRBV28, the J call TRBJ2-3, with 10 nucleotides matching TRBD2. The ends lost 5 bases at V and 1 base at J; junction bases unmatched: 6. The CDR3 covers 16 residues. Germline values: CDR1 MDHEN, CDR2 SYDVKM. CDR3 amino acids: CASSPLAGGGTDTQYF. In DNA form, the CDR3 reads TGTGCCAGCAGTCCGTTAGCGGGGGGAGGCACAGATACGCAGTATTTT.

V gene TRBV12-5 combines with J gene TRBJ2-3, with a tentative D call TRBD2 (6 bases). The length of the CDR3 is 14 residues. V dropped 4 bases and J dropped 1 base, with 9 bases sitting between them. CDR1 LGHNT and CDR2 FRNRAP come from the germline V gene. The CDR3 here is CASGYGEGTDTQYF. DNA of the CDR3: TGTGCTAGTGGTTATGGGGAGGGCACAGATACGCAGTATTTT.

V usage is TRBV7-2 and J usage is TRBJ1-2; 7 nucleotides align to TRBD1. Unmatched junction bases numbered 4, after V lost 2 bases and J lost 4 bases. CDR3 length: 14 amino acids. The V gene's germline CDR1 is SGHTA and CDR2 FQGNSA. In DNA form, the CDR3 reads TGTGCCAGCAGCTTATCACAGGGGCCCTATGGCTACACCTTC. It encodes CASSLSQGPYGYTF.

This clone appeared once. At the DNA level, this CDR3 is encoded by other sequences in the same sample as well. This chain joins TRBV28 and TRBJ1-6; D remains unclear. Germline-derived CDR1 and CDR2 are MDHEN and SYDVKM. The CDR3 spans 13 residues. Deletions cut 7 bases from V and 7 bases from J, with 11 bases between. The CDR3 loop reads CASTLSGNSPLHF. The CDR3 nucleotides read TGTGCCAGCACCCTCTCGGGAAATTCACCCCTCCACTTT.

This clone came up a few times. The chain couples TRBV18 to TRBJ2-7; TRBD1 aligns across 7 bases. Germline V CDR1 and CDR2: KGHSH, LQKENI. The ends lost 2 bases at V and 4 bases at J; junction bases unmatched: 2. The CDR3 covers 13 residues. The CDR3 loop reads CASSPAGGYEQYF. The CDR3, as DNA: TGTGCCAGCTCACCAGCAGGGGGTTACGAGCAGTACTTC.

The chain employs TRBV28 and TRBJ1-2; TRBD1 might be the D (6 bases). Germline CDR1 MDHEN, CDR2 SYDVKM. The CDR3 has 13 residues. V was cut by 6 bases and J by 5 bases, with 13 bases left in between. The CDR3 sequence is CASSPGTPYGYTF. The DNA of the CDR3 is TGTGCCAGCAGCCCCGGGACACCGTATGGCTACACCTTC.

This clone was observed a handful of times. The chain carries TRBV6-5 and TRBJ1-1; D perhaps matches TRBD1 (6 bases). Per germline, CDR1 MNHEY and CDR2 SVGAGI. CDR3 length equals 14 residues. The V gene lost 2 bases and the J gene lost 11 bases, with 18 bases spanning the gap. The CDR3 sequence: CASSYQVKYREAFF. CDR3 in DNA: TGTGCCAGCAGTTACCAAGTCAAGTACAGGGAGGCTTTCTTT.

The CDR3 region has the DNA TGTGCCAGCAGCTTGGCCAGCGGGGTCTCCGGGGAGCTGTTTTTT. Protein sequence: CASSLASGVSGELFF. V and J are TRBV5-4 and TRBJ2-2; 7 bases are a match to TRBD2. In germline, CDR1 is SGHNT, CDR2 YYREEE (reference sequence). The CDR3 loop spans 15 amino acids. The ends lost 0 bases at V and 6 bases at J; junction bases unmatched: 5.

This clone came up a few times. V is TRBV5-5 and J is TRBJ1-4; maybe TRBD1 (5 bases). The V and J ends lost 0 bases and 8 bases respectively, with 11 bases between them. Germline-derived CDR1 and CDR2 are SGHKS and YYEKEE (reference sequence). The CDR3 consists of 14 residues. This chain's CDR3 is CASSLGGYEEKLFF. The CDR3 DNA reads TGTGCCAGCAGCTTGGGGGGCTATGAGGAAAAACTGTTTTTT.

The rearrangement uses TRBV5-4 and TRBJ1-6; 8 bases are shared with TRBD1. J gave up 9 bases and V 1 base, and 3 bases lay outside the gene matches. The CDR3 spans 14 residues. The germline CDR1 and CDR2 sequences are SGHNT and YYREEE (reference sequence). CDR3 DNA: TGTGCCAGCAGCTTGTCAGGGGGCCTTTCACCCCTCCACTTT. Amino acid sequence: CASSLSGGLSPLHF.

V gene TRBV9 combines with J gene TRBJ2-1, with D tentatively TRBD2 (6 bases). V shed 0 bases and J shed 2 bases, with 12 bases lying between them. The CDR3 is 16 amino acids. CDR1 and CDR2 (germline): SGDLS, YYNGEE. The CDR3 DNA reads TGTGCCAGCAGCGTAGCTTGGCGGGGCCCCTACAATGAGCAGTTCTTC. This translates into CASSVAWRGPYNEQFF.

This clone was seen only a few times. The chain combines TRBV5-1 with TRBJ2-5; 11 bases map to TRBD1. The CDR3 totals 16 residues. Germline-derived CDR1 and CDR2 are SGHRS and YFSETQ. The V and J ends lost 4 bases and 0 bases, in that order; junction bases with no gene match: 5. The CDR3 reads CASSPGTGGYQETQYF. The DNA for the CDR3 is TGCGCCAGCAGCCCCGGGACAGGGGGGTACCAAGAGACCCAGTACTTC. The full variable domain, its missing parts supplied by reference TRBV5-1 and TRBJ2-5, is KAGVTQTPRYLIKTRGQQVTLSCSPISGHRSVSWYQQTPGQGLQFLFEYFSETQRNKGNFPGRFSGRQFSNSRSEMNVSTLELGDSALYLCASSPGTGGYQETQYFGPGTRLLVL.

The J gene is TRBJ1-1, the V gene TRBV19, with 10 bases aligning to TRBD1. There are 17 residues in the CDR3. J gave up 0 bases and V 1 base, and 5 bases lay outside the gene matches. CDR1 LNHDA and CDR2 SQIVND come from the germline V gene (reference sequence). The CDR3 nucleotides read TGTGCCAGTAGTATAGTTGGGACAGGGGCAGTGAACACTGAAGCTTTCTTT. Translation gives CASSIVGTGAVNTEAFF.